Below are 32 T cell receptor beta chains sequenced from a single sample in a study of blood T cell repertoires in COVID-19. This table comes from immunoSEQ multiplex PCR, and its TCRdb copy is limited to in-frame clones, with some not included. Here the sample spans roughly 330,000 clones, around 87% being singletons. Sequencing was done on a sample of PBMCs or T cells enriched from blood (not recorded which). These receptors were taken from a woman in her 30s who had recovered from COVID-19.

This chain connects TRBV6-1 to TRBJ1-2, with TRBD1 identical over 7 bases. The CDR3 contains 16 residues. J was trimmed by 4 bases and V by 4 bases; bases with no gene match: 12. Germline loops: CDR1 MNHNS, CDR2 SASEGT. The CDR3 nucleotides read TGTGCCAGCAGTGTCATTCAGGCAGGGGGTGGCTATGGCTACACCTTC. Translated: CASSVIQAGGGYGYTF.

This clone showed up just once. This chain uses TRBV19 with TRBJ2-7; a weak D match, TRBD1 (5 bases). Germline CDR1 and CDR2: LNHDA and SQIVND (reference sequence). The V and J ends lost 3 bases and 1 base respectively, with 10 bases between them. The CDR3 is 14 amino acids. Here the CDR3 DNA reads TGTGCCAGTAGTATGATGGACACATCCTACGAGCAGTACTTC. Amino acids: CASSMMDTSYEQYF. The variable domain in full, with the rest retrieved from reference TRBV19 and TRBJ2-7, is DGGITQSPKYLFRKEGQNVTLSCEQNLNHDAMYWYRQDPGQGLRLIYYSQIVNDFQKGDIAEGYSVSREKKESFPLTVTSAQKNPTAFYLCASSMMDTSYEQYFGPGTRLTVT.

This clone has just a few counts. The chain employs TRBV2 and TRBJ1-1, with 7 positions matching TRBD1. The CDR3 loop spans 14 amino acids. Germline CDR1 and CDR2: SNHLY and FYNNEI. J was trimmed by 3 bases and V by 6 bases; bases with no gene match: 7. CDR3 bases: TGTGCCAGCAGCGACCGGACAGGCTACACTGAAGCTTTCTTT. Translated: CASSDRTGYTEAFF. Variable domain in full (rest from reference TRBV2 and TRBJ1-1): EPEVTQTPSHQVTQMGQEVILRCVPISNHLYFYWYRQILGQKVEFLVSFYNNEISEKSEIFDDQFSVERPDGSNFTLKIRSTKLEDSAMYFCASSDRTGYTEAFFGQGTRLTVV.

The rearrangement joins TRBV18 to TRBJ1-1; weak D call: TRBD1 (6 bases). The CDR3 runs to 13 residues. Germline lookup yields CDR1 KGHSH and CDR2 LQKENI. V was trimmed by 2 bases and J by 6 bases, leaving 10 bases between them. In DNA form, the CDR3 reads TGTGCCAGCTCACCAGGGGAGGGGGCTGAAGCTTTCTTT. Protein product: CASSPGEGAEAFF.

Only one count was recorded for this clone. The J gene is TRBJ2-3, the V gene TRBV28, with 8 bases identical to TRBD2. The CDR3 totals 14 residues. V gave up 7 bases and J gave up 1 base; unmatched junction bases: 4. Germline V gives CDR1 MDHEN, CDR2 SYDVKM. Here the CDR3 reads CASMLSGGTDTQYF. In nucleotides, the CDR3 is TGTGCCAGCATGCTTAGCGGGGGCACAGATACGCAGTATTTT.

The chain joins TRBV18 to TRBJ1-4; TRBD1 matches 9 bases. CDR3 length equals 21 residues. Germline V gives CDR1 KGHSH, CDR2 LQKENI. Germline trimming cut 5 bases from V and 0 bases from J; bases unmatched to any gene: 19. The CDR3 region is CASSAFTPGQGGVATNEKLFF. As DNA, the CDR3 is TGTGCCAGCTCAGCTTTTACTCCGGGACAGGGAGGAGTGGCAACTAATGAAAAACTGTTTTTT.

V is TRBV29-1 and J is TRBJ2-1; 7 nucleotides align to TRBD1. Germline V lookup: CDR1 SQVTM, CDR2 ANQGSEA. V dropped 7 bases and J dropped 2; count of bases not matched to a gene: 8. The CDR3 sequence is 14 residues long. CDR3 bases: TGCAGCGGGACGGGGCAGGGGGCCTACAATGAGCAGTTCTTC. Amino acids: CSGTGQGAYNEQFF.

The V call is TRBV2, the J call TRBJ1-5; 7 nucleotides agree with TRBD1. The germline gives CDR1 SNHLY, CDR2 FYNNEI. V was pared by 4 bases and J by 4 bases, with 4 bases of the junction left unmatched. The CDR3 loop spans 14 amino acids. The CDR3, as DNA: TGTGCCAGCAGTGGGACAGGCGAGAATCAGCCCCAGCATTTT. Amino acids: CASSGTGENQPQHF.

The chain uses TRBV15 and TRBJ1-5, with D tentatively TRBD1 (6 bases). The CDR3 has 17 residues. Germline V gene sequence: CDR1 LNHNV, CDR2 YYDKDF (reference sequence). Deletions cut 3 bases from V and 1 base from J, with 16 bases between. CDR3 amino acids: CATSRRGLIGSNQPQHF. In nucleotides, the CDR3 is TGTGCCACCAGCAGGAGGGGGTTGATCGGGAGCAATCAGCCCCAGCATTTT.

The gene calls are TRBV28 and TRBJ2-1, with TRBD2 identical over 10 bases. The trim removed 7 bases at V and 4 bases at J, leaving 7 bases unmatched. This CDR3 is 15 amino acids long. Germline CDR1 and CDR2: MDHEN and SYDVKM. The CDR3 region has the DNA TGTGCCAGCACCTTTAGCGGGGGGCGTTACAATGAGCAGTTCTTC. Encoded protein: CASTFSGGRYNEQFF.

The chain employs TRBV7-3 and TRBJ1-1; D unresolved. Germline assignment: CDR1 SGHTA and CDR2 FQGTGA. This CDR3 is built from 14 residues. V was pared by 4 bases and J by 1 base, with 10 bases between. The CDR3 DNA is TGTGCCAGCAGCTCCCAATCAGGGAACACTGAAGCTTTCTTT. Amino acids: CASSSQSGNTEAFF.

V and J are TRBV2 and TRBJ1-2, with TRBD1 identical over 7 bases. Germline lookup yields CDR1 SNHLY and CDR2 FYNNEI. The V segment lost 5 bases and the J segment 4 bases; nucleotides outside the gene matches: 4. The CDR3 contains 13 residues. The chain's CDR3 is CASSIRQGYGYTF. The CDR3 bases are TGTGCCAGCAGTATTCGACAGGGCTATGGCTACACCTTC.

CDR3 in amino acids: CASNNRQASYNSPLHF. The CDR3 DNA follows: TGTGCCAGCAACAATCGACAGGCCTCCTATAATTCACCCCTCCACTTT. J is TRBJ1-6 and V is TRBV6-6, with D possibly matching TRBD1 (6 bases). Trimming removed 7 bases from V and 0 bases from J, with 13 bases in between. Germline CDR1 and CDR2: MNHNY and SVGAGI (reference sequence). The CDR3 has 16 residues.

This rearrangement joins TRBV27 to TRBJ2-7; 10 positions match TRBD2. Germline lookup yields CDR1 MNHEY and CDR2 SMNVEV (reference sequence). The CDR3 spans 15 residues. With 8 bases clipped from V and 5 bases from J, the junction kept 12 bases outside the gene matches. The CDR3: CASGLAAAPGDEQYF. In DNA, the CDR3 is TGTGCCAGCGGACTAGCGGCGGCCCCGGGAGACGAGCAGTACTTC.

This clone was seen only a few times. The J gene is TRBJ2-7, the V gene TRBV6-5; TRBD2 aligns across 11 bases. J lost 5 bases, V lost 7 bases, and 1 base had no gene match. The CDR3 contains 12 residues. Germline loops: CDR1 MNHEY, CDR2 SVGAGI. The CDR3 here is CASTTSGDEQYF. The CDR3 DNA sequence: TGTGCCAGCACGACTAGCGGGGACGAGCAGTACTTC.

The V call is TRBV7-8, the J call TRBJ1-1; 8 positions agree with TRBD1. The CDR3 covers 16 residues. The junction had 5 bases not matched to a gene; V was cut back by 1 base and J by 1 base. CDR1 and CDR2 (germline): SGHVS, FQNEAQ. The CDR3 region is CASSLDDRGPNTEAFF. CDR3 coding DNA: TGTGCCAGCAGCTTAGACGACAGGGGCCCGAACACTGAAGCTTTCTTT. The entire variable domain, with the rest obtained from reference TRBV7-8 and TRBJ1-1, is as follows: GAGVSQSPRYKVAKRGQDVALRCDPISGHVSLFWYQQALGQGPEFLTYFQNEAQLDKSGLPSDRFFAERPEGSVSTLKIQRTQQEDSAVYLCASSLDDRGPNTEAFFGQGTRLTVV.

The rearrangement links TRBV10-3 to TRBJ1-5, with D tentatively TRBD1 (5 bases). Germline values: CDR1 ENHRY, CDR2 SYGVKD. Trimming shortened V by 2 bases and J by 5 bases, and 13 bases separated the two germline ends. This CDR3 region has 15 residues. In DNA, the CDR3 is TGTGCCATCAGTGAGGCCTATGGGGGGGATCAGCCCCAGCATTTT. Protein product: CAISEAYGGDQPQHF.

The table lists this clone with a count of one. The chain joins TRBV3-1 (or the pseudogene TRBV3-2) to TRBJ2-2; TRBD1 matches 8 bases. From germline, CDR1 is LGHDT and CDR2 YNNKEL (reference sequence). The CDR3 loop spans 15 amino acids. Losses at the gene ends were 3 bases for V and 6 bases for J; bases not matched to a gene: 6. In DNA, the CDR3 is TGTGCCAGCAGCCATTCCGACAGGGGAGCCGGGGAGCTGTTTTTT. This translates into CASSHSDRGAGELFF.

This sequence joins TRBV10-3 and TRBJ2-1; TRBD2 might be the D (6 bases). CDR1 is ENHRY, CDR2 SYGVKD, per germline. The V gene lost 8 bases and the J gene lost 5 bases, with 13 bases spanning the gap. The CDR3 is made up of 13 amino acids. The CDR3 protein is CAISQSGDNEQFF. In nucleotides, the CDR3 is TGTGCCATCTCCCAGTCGGGGGACAATGAGCAGTTCTTC.

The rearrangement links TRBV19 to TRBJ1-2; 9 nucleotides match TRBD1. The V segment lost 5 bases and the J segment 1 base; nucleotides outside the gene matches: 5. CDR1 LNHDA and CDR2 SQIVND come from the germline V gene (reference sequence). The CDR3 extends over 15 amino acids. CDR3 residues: CASSSTGGNNYGYTF. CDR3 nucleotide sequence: TGTGCCAGTAGTTCGACAGGGGGTAATAACTATGGCTACACCTTC.

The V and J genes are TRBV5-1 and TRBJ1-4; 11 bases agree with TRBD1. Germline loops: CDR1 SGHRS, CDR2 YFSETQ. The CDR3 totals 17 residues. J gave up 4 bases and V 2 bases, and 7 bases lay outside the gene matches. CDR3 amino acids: CASSFTGQGVINEKLFF. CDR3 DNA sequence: TGCGCCAGCAGCTTTACGGGACAGGGGGTCATTAATGAAAAACTGTTTTTT.

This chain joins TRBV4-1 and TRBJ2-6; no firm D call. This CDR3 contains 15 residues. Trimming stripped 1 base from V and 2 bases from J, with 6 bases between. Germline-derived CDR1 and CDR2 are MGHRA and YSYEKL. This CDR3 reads CASSQVGAGANVLTF. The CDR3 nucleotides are TGCGCCAGCAGCCAAGTTGGAGCTGGGGCCAACGTCCTGACTTTC.

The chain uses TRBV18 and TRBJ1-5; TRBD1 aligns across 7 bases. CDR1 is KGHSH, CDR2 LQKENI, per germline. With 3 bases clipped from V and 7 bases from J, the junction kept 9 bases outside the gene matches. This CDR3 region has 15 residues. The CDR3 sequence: CASSPRDRDGQPQHF. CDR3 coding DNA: TGTGCCAGCTCACCTCGAGACAGGGACGGGCAGCCCCAGCATTTT.

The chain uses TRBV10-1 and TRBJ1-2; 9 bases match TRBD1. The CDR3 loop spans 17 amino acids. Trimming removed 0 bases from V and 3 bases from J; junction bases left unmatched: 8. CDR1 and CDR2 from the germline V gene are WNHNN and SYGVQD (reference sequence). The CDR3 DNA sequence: TGCGCCAGCAGTGAGTCTCCCGCGGGACAGGGTGACTATGGCTACACCTTC. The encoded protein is CASSESPAGQGDYGYTF.

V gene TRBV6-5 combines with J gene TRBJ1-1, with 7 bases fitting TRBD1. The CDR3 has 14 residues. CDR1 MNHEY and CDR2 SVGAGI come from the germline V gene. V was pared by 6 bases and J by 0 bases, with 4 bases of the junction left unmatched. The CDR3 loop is CASSLTGVNTEAFF. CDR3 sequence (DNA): TGTGCCAGCAGCCTCACAGGGGTGAACACTGAAGCTTTCTTT.

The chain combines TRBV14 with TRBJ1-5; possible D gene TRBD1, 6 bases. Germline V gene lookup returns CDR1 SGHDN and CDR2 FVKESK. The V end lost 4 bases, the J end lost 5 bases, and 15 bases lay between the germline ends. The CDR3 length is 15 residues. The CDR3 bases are TGTGCCAGCAGCCCCGACGGTGGGGGCGATCAGCCCCAGCATTTT. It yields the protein CASSPDGGGDQPQHF.

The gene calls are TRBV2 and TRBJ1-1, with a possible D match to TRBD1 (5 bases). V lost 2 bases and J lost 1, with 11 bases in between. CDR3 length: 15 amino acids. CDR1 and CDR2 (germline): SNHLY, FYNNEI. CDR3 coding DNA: TGTGCCAGCAGTGAACAAGGAGGGACGAACACTGAAGCTTTCTTT. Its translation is CASSEQGGTNTEAFF.

CDR3 protein: CASSSGLAGAPMNTQYF. CDR3 DNA sequence: TGTGCCAGCAGTTCTGGACTAGCGGGGGCCCCGATGAATACGCAGTATTTT. The rearrangement uses TRBV6-2 or TRBV6-3 and TRBJ2-3; 13 bases agree with TRBD2. This CDR3 contains 17 residues. The germline V gene has CDR1 MNHEY and CDR2 SVGEGT. The trim removed 4 bases at V and 7 bases at J, leaving 11 bases unmatched.

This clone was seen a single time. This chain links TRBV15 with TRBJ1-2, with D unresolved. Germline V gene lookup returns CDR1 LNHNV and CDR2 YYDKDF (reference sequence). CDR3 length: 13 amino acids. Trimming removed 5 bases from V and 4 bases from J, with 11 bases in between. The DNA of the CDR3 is TGTGCCACCAGCCCTACAGCTTTCTATGGCTACACCTTC. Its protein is CATSPTAFYGYTF.

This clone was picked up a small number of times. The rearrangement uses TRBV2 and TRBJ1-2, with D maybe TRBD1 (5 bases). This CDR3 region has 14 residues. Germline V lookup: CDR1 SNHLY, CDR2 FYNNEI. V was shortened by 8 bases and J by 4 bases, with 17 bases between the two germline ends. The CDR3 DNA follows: TGTGCCAGCTTCCGGCAGGGAGGGACCTATGGCTACACCTTC. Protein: CASFRQGGTYGYTF.

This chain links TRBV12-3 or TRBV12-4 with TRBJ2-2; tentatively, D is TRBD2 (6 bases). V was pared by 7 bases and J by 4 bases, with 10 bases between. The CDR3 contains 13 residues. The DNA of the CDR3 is TGTGCCAGCAATACCGGGGGCACCGGGGAGCTGTTTTTT. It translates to CASNTGGTGELFF.

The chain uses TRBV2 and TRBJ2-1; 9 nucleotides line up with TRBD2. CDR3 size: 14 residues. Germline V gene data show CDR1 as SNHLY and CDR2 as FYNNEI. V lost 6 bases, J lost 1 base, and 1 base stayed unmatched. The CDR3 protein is CASRAGGSYNEQFF. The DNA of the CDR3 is TGTGCCAGCAGGGCGGGGGGGTCCTACAATGAGCAGTTCTTC.